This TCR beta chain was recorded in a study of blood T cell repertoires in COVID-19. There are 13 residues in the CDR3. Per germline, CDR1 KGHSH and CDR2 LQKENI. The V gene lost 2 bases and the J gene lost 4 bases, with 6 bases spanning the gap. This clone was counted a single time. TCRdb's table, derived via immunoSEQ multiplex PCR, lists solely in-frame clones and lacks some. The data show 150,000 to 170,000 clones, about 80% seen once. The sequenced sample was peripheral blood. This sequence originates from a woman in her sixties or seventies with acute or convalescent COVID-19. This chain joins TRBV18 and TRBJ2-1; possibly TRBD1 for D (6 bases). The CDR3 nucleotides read TGTGCCAGCTCACCAGGACAGTACAATGAGCAGTTCTTC. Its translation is CASSPGQYNEQFF.